This T cell receptor (beta chain) was obtained from a study of blood T cells in healthy people across ages. Study-wide points: TCR beta diversity per million T cells fell roughly linearly with age. Naive T cell percentage by flow cytometry tracked strongly with beta diversity. Long-lived and aged donors differed, with more naive CD4+ cells and higher diversity in the long-lived.

Then a second PCR, running roughly 7 to 11 cycles, was carried out with a sample-barcoded 5' primer and a J-beta primer mix. TCRdb called the 5' RACE reads again in MiXCR, with one record for every CDR3 protein. Of approximately 880,000 distinct CDR3 sequences in the sample, about 48% are singletons; the top ten hold around 15%. Each sample yielded at least 6.5 million isolated PBMCs. On this clonotype: No antigen is known for it.

The sequence came from a young man in good health. The sample taken for sequencing was blood.

This CDR3 is CAIPTSEDYNEQFF. The CDR3 nucleotides read TGTGCCATTCCAACTAGCGAGGACTACAATGAGCAGTTCTTC. The V call is TRBV3-1, the J call TRBJ2-1; TRBD2 matches 7 bases. V shed 10 bases, J shed 3 bases, and the junction held 9 bases outside the gene matches. Germline V gives CDR1 LGHDT, CDR2 YNNKEL (reference sequence). This CDR3 comprises 14 residues.